Following are 15 T cell receptor beta chains from one sample sequenced in a study of cytomegalovirus exposure and HLA in healthy donors. 13 Jbeta primers and 60 Vbeta primers were used for the PCR. Profiling relied on immunoSEQ multiplex PCR, and the TCRdb table lists in-frame clones only, not all of them. In all, the sample yields around 45,000 clones. Sequencing was done on a sample of PBMCs. The receptor set was obtained from a woman in her 30s in good health and CMV-seronegative.

The V gene is TRBV27, the J gene TRBJ1-3, with D possibly matching TRBD1 (6 bases). CDR1 is MNHEY and CDR2 is SMNVEV in the germline V gene (reference sequence). The CDR3 is 15 amino acids. Trimming removed 8 bases from V and 7 bases from J, with 21 bases in between. The CDR3: CASGPSGGQWNTIYF. The CDR3 DNA reads TGTGCCAGCGGACCCAGCGGGGGGCAGTGGAACACCATATATTTT.

The chain employs TRBV6-5 and TRBJ1-5; 8 bases are a match to TRBD1. The CDR3 is 15 residues long. Trimming at V came to 8 bases and at J to 0 bases, leaving 6 bases not matched to a gene. Looked up from germline, CDR1 is MNHEY and CDR2 is SVGAGI. CDR3 nucleotides: TGTGCCAGCGGAATTGACAGGGGTAGCAATCAGCCCCAGCATTTT. Translating gives CASGIDRGSNQPQHF.

The V and J genes are TRBV18 and TRBJ2-1; the match to TRBD2 covers 8 bases. Germline assignment: CDR1 KGHSH and CDR2 LQKENI. V trimming: 3 bases; J trimming: 12 bases; junction bases outside the gene matches: 1. This CDR3 spans 11 amino acids. The CDR3 bases are TGTGCCAGCTCACCCGGGGGGGGGCAGTTCTTC. Amino acid sequence: CASSPGGGQFF.

This sequence joins TRBV7-8 and TRBJ1-2; possible D gene TRBD1, 6 bases. This CDR3 spans 14 amino acids. Germline V lookup: CDR1 SGHVS, CDR2 FQNEAQ. V gave up 4 bases and J gave up 4 bases, with 13 bases separating them. CDR3 sequence reads: CASSWRTARYGYTF. CDR3 nucleotides: TGTGCCAGCAGCTGGCGGACAGCCCGCTATGGCTACACCTTC.

The rearrangement joins TRBV27 to TRBJ1-5; tentative D call: TRBD1 (6 bases). The V gene's germline CDR1 is MNHEY and CDR2 SMNVEV (reference sequence). V was shortened by 6 bases and J by 0 bases, with 12 bases between the two germline ends. The CDR3 has 15 residues. As DNA, the CDR3 is TGTGCCAGCAGACTGGACAGCAATAGCAATCAGCCCCAGCATTTT. This translates into CASRLDSNSNQPQHF.

V is TRBV6-5 and J is TRBJ2-5; D may be TRBD1 (6 bases). The CDR3 has 14 residues. Looked up from germline, CDR1 is MNHEY and CDR2 is SVGAGI. V was pared by 8 bases and J by 1 base, with 14 bases between. The CDR3 bases are TGTGCCAGCCGTTTAAGGGACATCCAAGAGACCCAGTACTTC. Translated: CASRLRDIQETQYF.

This chain connects TRBV6-1 to TRBJ1-2; D ambiguous. CDR3 size: 15 residues. Germline CDR1 is MNHNS and CDR2 is SASEGT. V lost 3 bases to trimming and J lost 3 bases, with 14 bases between them. CDR3 nucleotides: TGTGCCAGCAGTGAGTTGTCAGGTGTGGACTATGGCTACACCTTC. It codes for CASSELSGVDYGYTF.

This chain joins TRBV7-9 and TRBJ2-7; 9 positions agree with TRBD1. V was clipped by 5 bases and J by 3 bases; unmatched bases: 8. The CDR3 has 15 amino acids. Germline V CDR1 and CDR2: SEHNR, FQNEAQ (reference sequence). CDR3 amino acids: CASSRRTGADYEQYF. The CDR3 DNA sequence: TGTGCCAGCAGCCGACGGACAGGGGCTGACTACGAGCAGTACTTC.

Turning to this clone: Its ends do not fully match the called genes, so a read error is possible. The chain joins TRBV6-1 to TRBJ1-1, with 7 bases that match TRBD1. Germline V gives CDR1 MNHNS, CDR2 SASEGT. The CDR3 is made up of 14 amino acids. In DNA form, the CDR3 reads TGTGCCAGCAATGAAAGACAGGGAAGGACTGAAGCTTTCTTT. Amino acids: CASNERQGRTEAFF.

The chain couples TRBV29-1 to TRBJ2-3, with D tentatively TRBD2 (6 bases). The V end was cut by 4 bases, the J end by 4 bases, with 15 bases between. This CDR3 region has 14 residues. From germline, CDR1 is SQVTM and CDR2 ANQGSEA. CDR3 bases: TGCAGCGTTGTTCCCCGGGAGAAAGCAGATACGCAGTATTTT. This encodes CSVVPREKADTQYF.

The chain is built from TRBV11-2 and TRBJ2-7; the match to TRBD1 covers 9 bases. This CDR3 contains 15 residues. Per germline, CDR1 SGHAT and CDR2 FQNNGV. Germline trimming cut 6 bases from V and 1 base from J; bases unmatched to any gene: 7. CDR3 DNA: TGTGCCAGCAGGCATACAGGGGGCGCATCCTACGAGCAGTACTTC. The encoded protein is CASRHTGGASYEQYF.

The rearrangement joins TRBV29-1 to TRBJ1-2; 11 nucleotides line up with TRBD1. This CDR3 is built from 13 residues. V lost 7 bases, J lost 3 bases, and 4 bases stayed unmatched. Germline V CDR1 and CDR2: SQVTM, ANQGSEA. This CDR3 reads CSGRDRGDYGYTF. In nucleotides, the CDR3 is TGCAGCGGCAGGGACAGGGGGGACTATGGCTACACCTTC.

The V gene is TRBV4-1, the J gene TRBJ1-5; 10 bases map to TRBD1. Trimming removed 4 bases from V and 5 bases from J; junction bases left unmatched: 2. In germline, CDR1 is MGHRA, CDR2 YSYEKL. The CDR3 loop spans 14 amino acids. CDR3 sequence: CASSLGTGDQPQHF. CDR3 nucleotide sequence: TGCGCCAGCAGCCTAGGGACAGGGGATCAGCCCCAGCATTTT.

The chain couples TRBV27 to TRBJ1-1, with 7 positions matching TRBD1. Germline CDR1 reads MNHEY; CDR2 reads SMNVEV (reference sequence). V dropped 5 bases and J dropped 4; count of bases not matched to a gene: 7. The CDR3 consists of 14 residues. As DNA, the CDR3 is TGTGCCAGCAGTCCCGACAGGGAAGCCACTGAAGCTTTCTTT. This codes for CASSPDREATEAFF.

V and J are TRBV7-8 and TRBJ1-6, with TRBD1 as a possible D gene (5 bases). The V and J ends lost 1 base and 7 bases respectively, with 14 bases between them. CDR3 length: 16 amino acids. Germline CDR1 reads SGHVS; CDR2 reads FQNEAQ. DNA for the CDR3: TGTGCCAGCAGCTTAGTAGGAGGGGCTCCCAATTCACCCCTCCACTTT. Protein: CASSLVGGAPNSPLHF.